This is a list of T cell receptor beta chains from one sample in a study of OX40 agonist ivuxolimab in advanced cancers. The method was immunoSEQ multiplex PCR; TCRdb's version includes in-frame clones alone and lacks a portion of them. The repertoire has 25,000 to 35,000 clones, around 85% of them found once; the top ten carry 28%. Sequenced here: CD4+ or CD8+ T cells sorted from blood, sampled in a trial of the OX40 agonist ivuxolimab. The receptors stem from an adult with an advanced solid tumor such as melanoma, head and neck, liver or kidney cancer. CDR3s include the opening cysteine and the closing phenylalanine or tryptophan. Not all rows give a size; the values are once, few, many and, for expanded clones, a class.

v_call,j_call,clone_size,cdr3_aa
TRBV28,TRBJ1-4,.,CASSVPEVISSGPNEKLFF
TRBV27,TRBJ2-7,.,CASGLLGEPPYEQYF
TRBV2,TRBJ2-1,.,CASSRDSYNEQFF
TRBV27,TRBJ2-7,.,CASSSRTGGDYEQYF
TRBV5-1,TRBJ2-2,.,CASTPPGGSTGELFF
TRBV6-1,TRBJ2-7,.,CASRLGLEVFYEQYF
TRBV7-9,TRBJ2-5,.,CASSLLTGREGEDQYF
TRBV27,TRBJ2-3,.,CASSLADTQYF
TRBV7-2,TRBJ2-7,.,CASSSMGLAGREQYF
TRBV6-6,TRBJ2-7,.,CASSGGQNWYF
TRBV19,TRBJ2-5,.,CASSIWLAGGFGETQYF
TRBV7-9,TRBJ2-2,.,CAQPSGWATGELFF
TRBV5-4,TRBJ1-2,.,CASTPRDNKGYTF
TRBV7-9,TRBJ2-4,.,CASSSRTSGGSQAKNIQYF
TRBV11-2,TRBJ2-3,once,CASTDWGDSTDTQYF
TRBV7-6,TRBJ1-1,.,CASSSYDRATEAFF
TRBV6-5,TRBJ2-2,few,CAIRDRDAGELFF
TRBV5-1,TRBJ1-5,once,CASSPSPIQPQHF
TRBV5-1,TRBJ1-1,.,CASSSLGTGGLNTEAFF
TRBV4-2,TRBJ2-5,.,CASSQELGSEQETQYF
TRBV4-1,TRBJ2-6,once,CASSLTLTGANVLTF
TRBV5-1,TRBJ2-3,.,CASSLAPGGTDTQYF
TRBV6-5,TRBJ1-1,.,CASSQEGITEAFF
TRBV7-2,TRBJ2-7,once,CASSYLGPSYEQYF